A single sample gave rise to the 27 T cell receptor beta chains below, sequenced in a study of Graves' ophthalmopathy and Graves' hyperthyroidism listed by TCRdb under 2018. TCRdb records Illumina HiSeq 2000 as the sequencer. TCR beta CDR3 regions were amplified from RNA transcripts for repertoire sequencing. The first round was an RT-PCR using HTBI primers with the Qiagen OneStep RT-PCR kit, and this first round was followed by a second-round multiplex PCR, then size selection and purification. Starting from the raw public reads, TCRdb applied fastp trimming at Q25, assembled clones with MiXCR and retained in-frame beta chains. Rows matching on CDR3 protein sequence are summarized as one entry with the most common DNA and genes. The sample table contains about 640,000 distinct CDR3 sequences; only one count was recorded for about 40% of them. The ten top clones hold under 3.5% of the sample. Sequenced: peripheral blood. The source is an adult man with Graves' ophthalmopathy.

The V gene is TRBV29-1, the J gene TRBJ2-7; TRBD2 matches at 9 bases. CDR3 size: 12 residues. With 6 bases clipped from V and 2 bases from J, the junction kept 2 bases outside the gene matches. The germline gives CDR1 SQVTM, CDR2 ANQGSEA. CDR3 nucleotides: TGCAGCGTAGGCGGGAGGGCCTACGAGCAGTACTTC. Residues: CSVGGRAYEQYF.

The chain joins TRBV29-1 to TRBJ2-5, with 8 bases aligning to TRBD2. With V trimmed by 8 bases and J by 4 bases, 9 bases remained unmatched. Germline assignment: CDR1 SQVTM and CDR2 ANQGSEA. This CDR3 comprises 13 residues. The CDR3 DNA sequence: TGCAGCTCGGAAGCGGGGGCTGCAGAGACCCAGTACTTC. Protein product: CSSEAGAAETQYF. The full variable domain, in which reference TRBV29-1 and TRBJ2-5 provide the parts outside the CDR3, is SAVISQKPSRDICQRGTSLTIQCQVDSQVTMMFWYRQQPGQSLTLIATANQGSEATYESGFVIDKFPISRPNLTFSTLTVSNMSPEDSSIYLCSSEAGAAETQYFGPGTRLLVL.

The V call is TRBV29-1, the J call TRBJ2-1; the match to TRBD1 covers 7 bases. Germline-derived CDR1 and CDR2 are SQVTM and ANQGSEA. With V trimmed by 7 bases and J by 5 bases, 8 bases remained unmatched. The CDR3 length is 13 residues. CDR3 in amino acids: CSAEGQLHNEQFF. DNA for the CDR3: TGCAGCGCCGAGGGACAGTTACACAATGAGCAGTTCTTC.

This clonotype has at least ten counts. The V and J genes are TRBV7-2 and TRBJ2-6, with D maybe TRBD1 (6 bases). This CDR3 region has 17 residues. Trimming cost V 3 bases and J 4 bases, with 16 bases left between them. Per the germline V gene, CDR1 is SGHTA and CDR2 is FQGNSA. The CDR3 DNA reads TGTGCCAGCAGCTTTAAACAGGGCATACGCGGGGCCAACGTCCTGACTTTC. It encodes CASSFKQGIRGANVLTF.

The genes are TRBV20-1 and TRBJ2-2; D not certain. This CDR3 is 11 amino acids long. CDR1 is DFQATT and CDR2 is SNEGSKA in the germline V gene (reference sequence). V lost 3 bases, J lost 6 bases, and 5 bases lay in between. CDR3 nucleotide sequence: TGCAGTGCTAGCCGGGCCGGGGAGCTGTTTTTT. Translation gives CSASRAGELFF.

In this sample, this clonotype turned up many times. The chain has TRBV10-3 and TRBJ1-2; D unresolved. The CDR3 has 14 amino acids. In germline, CDR1 is ENHRY, CDR2 SYGVKD. V was cut by 3 bases and J by 8 bases, with 16 bases left in between. The CDR3 here is CAISDPLIGGGYTF. Here the CDR3 DNA reads TGTGCCATCAGTGACCCGCTCATTGGAGGGGGCTACACCTTC.

The chain is built from TRBV10-3 and TRBJ1-6, with no clear D. The CDR3 is made up of 15 amino acids. The germline CDR1 and CDR2 sequences are ENHRY and SYGVKD. The V end lost 3 bases, the J end lost 7 bases, and 13 bases lay between the germline ends. The CDR3 DNA reads as TGTGCCATCAGTGATCGAAGGGCTGAAAATTCACCCCTCCACTTT. This encodes CAISDRRAENSPLHF.

This clonotype showed up many times. This chain connects TRBV7-9 to TRBJ2-7; 9 nucleotides match TRBD2. Trimming cost V 3 bases and J 6 bases; bases outside gene matches: 6. This CDR3 region has 14 residues. CDR1 and CDR2 from the germline V gene are SEHNR and FQNEAQ (reference sequence). This chain's CDR3 is CASSFDSGSSEQYF. The CDR3, as DNA: TGTGCCAGCAGCTTCGATAGCGGGAGTTCCGAGCAGTACTTC.

This clonotype was seen many times. J is TRBJ2-7 and V is TRBV7-2; no clear D. The CDR3 runs to 15 residues. Germline lookup yields CDR1 SGHTA and CDR2 FQGNSA. Trimming cost V 1 base and J 1 base, with 11 bases left between them. The DNA for the CDR3 is TGTGCCAGCAGCTTAGATTATCACGGATCCTACGAGCAGTACTTC. Protein: CASSLDYHGSYEQYF.

This rearrangement joins TRBV20-1 to TRBJ2-7; TRBD2 might be the D (7 bases). The CDR3 sequence is 13 residues long. V was cut by 6 bases and J by 5 bases, with 17 bases left in between. Looked up from germline, CDR1 is DFQATT and CDR2 is SNEGSKA (reference sequence). The chain's CDR3 is CSAPRRGAHEQYF. CDR3 coding DNA: TGCAGTGCCCCTCGACGGGGGGCTCACGAGCAGTACTTC.

As concerns this clonotype: One base away lies a much larger clone, so this may be a sequencing read error. This chain links TRBV7-8 with TRBJ2-7; TRBD1 agrees at 7 bases. Germline trimming cut 6 bases from V and 3 bases from J; bases unmatched to any gene: 5. CDR3 length equals 13 residues. The V gene's germline CDR1 is SGHVS and CDR2 FQNEAQ. The CDR3 protein is CASSENRGYEQYF. DNA for the CDR3: TGTGCCAGCAGTGAAAACAGGGGCTACGAGCAGTACTTC. Full variable domain (remainder filled in from reference TRBV7-8 and TRBJ2-7): GAGVSQSPRYKVAKRGQDVALRCDPISGHVSLFWYQQALGQGPEFLTYFQNEAQLDKSGLPSDRFFAERPEGSVSTLKIQRTQQEDSAVYLCASSENRGYEQYFGPGTRLTVT.

Remarks on this clonotype: This could be a read error, since a much larger clone is one nucleotide away. The chain recombines TRBV5-1 with TRBJ1-1, with 9 bases fitting TRBD1. Per germline, CDR1 SGHRS and CDR2 YFSETQ. This CDR3 comprises 13 residues. The CDR3 DNA sequence: TGCGTCAGCAGTTCCGAGGGGACAGGGAGGGCTTTCTTT. The encoded protein is CVSSSEGTGRAFF.

This clonotype was seen a handful of times. The chain links TRBV2 to TRBJ2-7; the D is unclear. Germline V CDR1 and CDR2: SNHLY, FYNNEI. This CDR3 is built from 13 residues. V gave up 1 base and J gave up 7 bases, with 11 bases separating them. CDR3 sequence (DNA): TGTGCCAGCAGTGAAGGGGTGCCCCTAGAGCAGTACTTC. Translation: CASSEGVPLEQYF.

The chain is built from TRBV5-1 and TRBJ1-4; 8 positions agree with TRBD1. The junction had 12 bases not matched to a gene; V was cut back by 4 bases and J by 10 bases. CDR3 size: 15 residues. Per germline, CDR1 SGHRS and CDR2 YFSETQ. The CDR3 loop reads CASSAGTGQTGKLFF. The CDR3 DNA is TGCGCCAGCAGCGCGGGGACAGGACAGACTGGAAAACTGTTTTTT.

Ten or more counts support this clonotype. V is TRBV7-9 and J is TRBJ2-3; D call uncertain. The CDR3 runs to 12 residues. Trimming stripped 5 bases from V and 5 bases from J, with 8 bases between. Germline V gives CDR1 SEHNR, CDR2 FQNEAQ (reference sequence). The CDR3 protein is CASSIRQDTQYF. The CDR3 DNA follows: TGTGCCAGCAGCATACGACAAGATACGCAGTATTTT. Full variable domain (missing parts from reference TRBV7-9 and TRBJ2-3): DTGVSQNPRHKITKRGQNVTFRCDPISEHNRLYWYRQTLGQGPEFLTYFQNEAQLEKSRLLSDRFSAERPKGSFSTLEIQRTEQGDSAMYLCASSIRQDTQYFGPGTRLTVL.

The table lists this clonotype with many counts. The chain is built from TRBV3-1 and TRBJ2-5; no clear D. V was shortened by 2 bases and J by 5 bases, with 3 bases between the two germline ends. The CDR3 runs 11 residues. The germline CDR1 and CDR2 sequences are LGHDT and YNNKEL (reference sequence). CDR3 in DNA: TGTGCCAGCAGCCAATCGGAGACCCAGTACTTC. This sequence encodes CASSQSETQYF.

CDR3 sequence (DNA): TGTGCCAGCAGCCGGGGGGGGGTCGTCACTGAAGCTTTCTTT. Residues: CASSRGGVVTEAFF. The V call is TRBV7-6, the J call TRBJ1-1, with D tentatively TRBD1 (5 bases). CDR3 length equals 14 residues. Germline lookup yields CDR1 SGHVS and CDR2 FNYEAQ. V was clipped by 5 bases and J by 4 bases, with 14 bases between them.

A few counts support this clonotype. The chain carries TRBV12-3 or TRBV12-4 and TRBJ1-2; a weak D match, TRBD1 (5 bases). CDR3 size: 14 residues. CDR3 sequence: CASGLSVGTFVNTF. The CDR3 DNA is TGTGCTAGTGGTTTGAGTGTCGGGACCTTTGTAAACACCTTC.

Concerning this clonotype itself: Since a much larger clone is just one base distant, this may be a read error. The CDR3 loop reads CASSARNTGALFF. In DNA, the CDR3 is TGTGCCAGCAGCGCGAGGAACACCGGGGCGCTGTTTTTT. The rearrangement joins TRBV10-3 to TRBJ2-2; D tentatively reads TRBD1 or TRBD2 (5 bases each). There are 13 residues in the CDR3. The germline V gene encodes CDR1 ENHRY and CDR2 SYGVKD.

This clonotype turned up a few times. The chain links TRBV5-1 to TRBJ2-6; D remains ambiguous. CDR3 length: 15 amino acids. V lost 3 bases and J lost 4, with 11 bases in between. CDR1 and CDR2 from the germline V gene are SGHRS and YFSETQ. The CDR3 DNA sequence: TGCGCCAGCAGCTGGGGTACGACAGGGGCCAACGTCCTGACTTTC. Its protein product is CASSWGTTGANVLTF.

In its sample, this clonotype was seen many times. The V gene is TRBV24-1, the J gene TRBJ2-2, with 8 bases lining up with TRBD2. V lost 5 bases and J lost 5; bases outside the gene matches: 9. Germline values: CDR1 KGHDR, CDR2 SFDVKD. The CDR3 loop spans 16 amino acids. CDR3 region: CATSVHRGGRTGELFF. The CDR3 coding sequence is TGTGCCACCAGTGTTCATCGGGGGGGAAGGACCGGGGAGCTGTTTTTT.

The sample holds many counts of this clonotype. CDR3 nucleotide sequence: TGTGCCAGCAGCTTATGGGTGAGCACTGAAGCTTTCTTT. Translation: CASSLWVSTEAFF. The chain uses TRBV7-9 and TRBJ1-1; D gene unclear. This CDR3 region has 13 residues. Germline CDR1 reads SEHNR; CDR2 reads FQNEAQ (reference sequence). V was clipped by 2 bases and J by 4 bases, with 8 bases between them.

V usage is TRBV5-1 and J usage is TRBJ1-3; possible D gene TRBD1, 6 bases. Germline lookup yields CDR1 SGHRS and CDR2 YFSETQ. This CDR3 has 15 amino acids. Deletions cut 6 bases from V and 2 bases from J, with 15 bases between. Here the CDR3 reads CASIPYPGAGNTIYF. CDR3 DNA: TGCGCCAGCATCCCCTACCCAGGGGCTGGAAACACCATATATTTT. The full variable domain, completed using reference TRBV5-1 and TRBJ1-3, is KAGVTQTPRYLIKTRGQQVTLSCSPISGHRSVSWYQQTPGQGLQFLFEYFSETQRNKGNFPGRFSGRQFSNSRSEMNVSTLELGDSALYLCASIPYPGAGNTIYFGEGSWLTVV.

In this sample, this clonotype turned up many times. The V gene is TRBV14, the J gene TRBJ1-1; perhaps TRBD1 as D (5 bases). The CDR3 runs 12 residues. The germline V gene has CDR1 SGHDN and CDR2 FVKESK. V dropped 4 bases and J dropped 7 bases, with 10 bases sitting between them. The CDR3: CASSRLGGEAFF. CDR3 in DNA: TGTGCCAGCAGCCGCCTCGGGGGTGAAGCTTTCTTT.

The chain recombines TRBV12-3 or TRBV12-4 with TRBJ1-2; D remains unclear. V shed 4 bases and J shed 8 bases, with 17 bases lying between them. The CDR3 consists of 14 residues. The CDR3 region is CASSSQPAAYGYTF. The CDR3 DNA reads as TGTGCCAGCAGTTCCCAACCCGCAGCGTACGGCTACACCTTC.

This clonotype has a handful of counts. V usage is TRBV7-9 and J usage is TRBJ1-2, with a possible D match to TRBD1 (5 bases). This CDR3 has 15 residues. Trimming removed 6 bases at V and 6 bases at J, with 20 bases between. Germline values: CDR1 SEHNR, CDR2 FQNEAQ (reference sequence). The CDR3 spells CASSEDGRVFDGYTF. The CDR3 bases are TGTGCCAGCAGTGAAGACGGCAGGGTGTTTGATGGCTACACCTTC. Using reference TRBV7-9 and TRBJ1-2 for the parts outside the CDR3, the full variable domain is DTGVSQNPRHKITKRGQNVTFRCDPISEHNRLYWYRQTLGQGPEFLTYFQNEAQLEKSRLLSDRFSAERPKGSFSTLEIQRTEQGDSAMYLCASSEDGRVFDGYTFGSGTRLTVV.

This clonotype has a count of ten or more. The chain employs TRBV12-3 or TRBV12-4 and TRBJ1-3; D remains ambiguous. Trimming pared 6 bases from V and 6 bases from J, leaving 12 bases between. The CDR3 runs 13 residues. The CDR3 here is CASSPGVENTIYF. The CDR3 nucleotides read TGTGCCAGCAGCCCCGGTGTTGAAAACACCATATATTTT.